This T cell receptor (beta chain) is drawn from a study of cytomegalovirus exposure and HLA in healthy donors. This PCR relied on a set of 60 Vbeta primers and 13 Jbeta primers. Profiling relied on immunoSEQ multiplex PCR, and the TCRdb table lists in-frame clones only, not all of them. The data contain approximately 150,000 clones, roughly four fifths of them seen just once; the ten biggest clones take up more than 4%. Study-wide results and caveats: The authors listed around 150 TCR beta chains as cytomegalovirus-associated.

Of note for this clone: Its matching antigen is unknown.

Deletions cut 0 bases from V and 6 bases from J, with 17 bases between. This CDR3 region has 17 residues. Germline V gene sequence: CDR1 SGHNT, CDR2 YENEEA. The sequencing input was PBMCs. The chain couples TRBV11-3 to TRBJ2-2; possible D gene TRBD1, 7 bases. The sequence was obtained from a man aged 18 to 35 in good health and CMV-seronegative. The CDR3 DNA sequence: TGTGCCAGCAGCTTAGATCCGGCAGGGGGGCGGCCCGGGGAGCTGTTTTTT. It encodes CASSLDPAGGRPGELFF.